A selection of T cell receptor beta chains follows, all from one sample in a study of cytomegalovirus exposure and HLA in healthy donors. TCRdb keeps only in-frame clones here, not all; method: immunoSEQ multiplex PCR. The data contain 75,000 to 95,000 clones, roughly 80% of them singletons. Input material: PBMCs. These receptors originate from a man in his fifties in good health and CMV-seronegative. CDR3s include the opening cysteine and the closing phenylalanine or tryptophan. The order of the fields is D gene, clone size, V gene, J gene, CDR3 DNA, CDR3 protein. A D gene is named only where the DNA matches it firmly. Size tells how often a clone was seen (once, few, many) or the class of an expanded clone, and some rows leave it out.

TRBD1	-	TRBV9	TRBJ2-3	TGTGCCAGCAGCGTAGGGGGGACAGTACCCCAAGATACGCAGTATTTT	CASSVGGTVPQDTQYF
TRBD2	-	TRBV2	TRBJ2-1	TGTGCCAGCATGGAAGCGGGGGGATACAATGAGCAGTTCTTC	CASMEAGGYNEQFF
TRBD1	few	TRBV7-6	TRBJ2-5	TGTGCCAGCAACAGGGGGGAGACCCAGTACTTC	CASNRGETQYF
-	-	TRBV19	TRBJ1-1	TGTGCCAGTTCTGTCGGAGGAGCTTTCTTT	CASSVGGAFF
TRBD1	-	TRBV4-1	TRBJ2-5	TGCGCCAGCAGCCCCGACAGGGGGCTGCTAGAGACCCAGTACTTC	CASSPDRGLLETQYF
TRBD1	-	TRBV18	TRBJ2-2	TGTGCCAGCTCACCAACCGGGACAGGGCCCGGGGAGCTGTTTTTT	CASSPTGTGPGELFF
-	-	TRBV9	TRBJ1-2	TGTGCCAGCGGGGGGGATAACTATGGCTACACCTTC	CASGGDNYGYTF
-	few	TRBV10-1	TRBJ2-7	TGCGCCAGCAGGAGCCCCCAGGGGTTGCAGTACTTC	CASRSPQGLQYF
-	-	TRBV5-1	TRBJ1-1	TGCGCCAGCAGCCCTGGGTGGGGGAGGACTGAAGCTTTCTTT	CASSPGWGRTEAFF
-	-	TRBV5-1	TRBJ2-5	TGCGCCAGCAGCTTTGGGGGCAGGGAGACCCAGTACTTC	CASSFGGRETQYF
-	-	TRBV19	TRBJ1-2	TGTGCCAGTAGTCTATACCGGGGGGGCGCTAACTATGGCTACACCTTC	CASSLYRGGANYGYTF
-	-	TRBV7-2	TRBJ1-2	TGTGCCAGCAGCGACAGCAACTATGGCTACACCTTC	CASSDSNYGYTF
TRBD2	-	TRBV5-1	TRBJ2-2	TGCGCCAGCAGCTTGGGGACTAGCGCTAACGGGGAGCTGTTTTTT	CASSLGTSANGELFF
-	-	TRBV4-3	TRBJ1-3	TGCGCCAGCAGCCAAGATCAGGGTTACGGAAACACCATATATTTT	CASSQDQGYGNTIYF
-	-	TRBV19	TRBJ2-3	TGTGCCAGTAGTATCGGTGCGCGCGGCACAGATACGCAGTATTTT	CASSIGARGTDTQYF
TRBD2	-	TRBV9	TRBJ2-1	TGTGCCAGCAGCGTAGCGGCACTAGCGGGGGGGCAGGAGCAGTTCTTC	CASSVAALAGGQEQFF
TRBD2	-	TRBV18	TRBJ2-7	TGTGCCAGCTCCCCTAGCGGTACCTACGAGCAGTACTTC	CASSPSGTYEQYF
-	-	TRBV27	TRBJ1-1	TGTGCCAGCAGTACACAGGGTTGGAACACTGAAGCTTTCTTT	CASSTQGWNTEAFF
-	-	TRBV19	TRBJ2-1	TGTGCCAGTAGTAAAAGGGGAAGCTCCTACAATGAGCAGTTCTTC	CASSKRGSSYNEQFF
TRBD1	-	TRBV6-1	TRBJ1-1	TGTGCCAGCCGCGGACAGGGGGCGCTTAACACTGAAGCTTTCTTT	CASRGQGALNTEAFF
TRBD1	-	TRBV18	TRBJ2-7	TGTGCCAGCTCTGCGGGACAGGGGGCTCTCGAGCAGTACTTC	CASSAGQGALEQYF
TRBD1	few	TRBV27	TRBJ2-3	TGTGCCAGCAGTTCCGGGACAGGGTGGGTAGATACGCAGTATTTT	CASSSGTGWVDTQYF
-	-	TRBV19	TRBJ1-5	TGTGCCAGTCATACAGGGCCAGGCAATCAGCCCCAGCATTTT	CASHTGPGNQPQHF
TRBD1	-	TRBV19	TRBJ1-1	TGTGCCAGTAGTTCCGGGGCAGGGGGCCGGAACACTGAAGCTTTCTTT	CASSSGAGGRNTEAFF
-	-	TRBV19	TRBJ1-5	TGTGCCAGTAGCATACAGGGTTCGATGGGTCAGCCCCAGCATTTT	CASSIQGSMGQPQHF
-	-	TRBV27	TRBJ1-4	TGTGCCAGCAGGTCCAAAAGGACTAGTGAAAAACTGTTTTTT	CASRSKRTSEKLFF
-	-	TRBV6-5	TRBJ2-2	TGTGCCAGCAGTCGTACTCAGGGTGGCGGGGAGCTGTTTTTT	CASSRTQGGGELFF
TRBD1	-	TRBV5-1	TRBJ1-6	TGCGCCAGCAGCTTGGAAACAGGGGGGAATTCACCCCTCCACTTT	CASSLETGGNSPLHF
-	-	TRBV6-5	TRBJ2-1	TGTGCCAGCAGTGCCCAGGACAGTTCCTACAATGAGCAGTTCTTC	CASSAQDSSYNEQFF
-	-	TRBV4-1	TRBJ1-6	TGCGCCAGCAGCCAAGAATACGGCTCCTATAATTCACCCCTCCACTTT	CASSQEYGSYNSPLHF
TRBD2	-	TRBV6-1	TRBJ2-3	TGTGCCAGCAGTGAGGGTAGCGGGGGGTTTTATACGCAGTATTTT	CASSEGSGGFYTQYF
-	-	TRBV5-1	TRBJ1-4	TGCGCCAGCAGCCCTACAGGGCGCGACGGTGAAAAACTGTTTTTT	CASSPTGRDGEKLFF
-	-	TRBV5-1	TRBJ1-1	TGCGCCAGCAGCCCCGTCCAGATGAACACTGAAGCTTTCTTT	CASSPVQMNTEAFF
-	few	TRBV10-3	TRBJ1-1	TGTGCCATCAGTGAGTATGGGCACACTGAAGCTTTCTTT	CAISEYGHTEAFF
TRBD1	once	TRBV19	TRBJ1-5	TGTGCCAGTAGTATAGCCCTGGACAGGGTTCAGGGGCCCCAGCATTTT	CASSIALDRVQGPQHF
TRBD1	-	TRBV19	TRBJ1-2	TGTGCCAGTAGTATACGGTCAGGGGGCGGAGGTGGCTACACCTTC	CASSIRSGGGGGYTF
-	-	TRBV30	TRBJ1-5	TGTGCCTGGAGTGATGGGGGCAAACAGCCCCAGCATTTT	CAWSDGGKQPQHF
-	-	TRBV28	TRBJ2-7	TGTGCCAGCAGATTACAGGGCACAGACGAGCAGTACTTC	CASRLQGTDEQYF
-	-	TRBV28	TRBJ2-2	TGTGCCAGCAGTTGGGGGGGCTGGAACACCGGGGAGCTGTTTTTT	CASSWGGWNTGELFF
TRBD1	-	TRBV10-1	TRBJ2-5	TGCGCCAGCAGGGTAGGGGGCGACCCCCTAAAGACCCAGTACTTC	CASRVGGDPLKTQYF
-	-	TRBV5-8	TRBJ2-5	TGTGCCAGCAGCCGCGGCTCAGGGGAGAGGCGGTCGGAGACCCAGTACTTC	CASSRGSGERRSETQYF